The clone carrying this T cell receptor (beta chain) was counted many times. TCRdb passed the 5' RACE reads through MiXCR, listing each CDR3 protein once. The sample carries 55,000 to 75,000 distinct CDR3 sequences, roughly 30% recorded once. This CDR3 has 14 amino acids. Trimming took off 1 base at V and 5 bases at J, with 11 bases between the two ends. Germline CDR1 and CDR2: MNHNS and SASEGT. Sequencing used tumor-infiltrating naive CD4+ T cells sorted from the breast tumor. Subset: naive CD4+ T cells, CD4+CD45RA+CD25-. This clonotype originated in a female donor with breast cancer. The chain couples TRBV6-1 to TRBJ2-5, with D unresolved. The CDR3 is CASSEEAATETQYF. The DNA for the CDR3 is TGTGCCAGCAGTGAAGAGGCAGCGACGGAGACCCAGTACTTC.